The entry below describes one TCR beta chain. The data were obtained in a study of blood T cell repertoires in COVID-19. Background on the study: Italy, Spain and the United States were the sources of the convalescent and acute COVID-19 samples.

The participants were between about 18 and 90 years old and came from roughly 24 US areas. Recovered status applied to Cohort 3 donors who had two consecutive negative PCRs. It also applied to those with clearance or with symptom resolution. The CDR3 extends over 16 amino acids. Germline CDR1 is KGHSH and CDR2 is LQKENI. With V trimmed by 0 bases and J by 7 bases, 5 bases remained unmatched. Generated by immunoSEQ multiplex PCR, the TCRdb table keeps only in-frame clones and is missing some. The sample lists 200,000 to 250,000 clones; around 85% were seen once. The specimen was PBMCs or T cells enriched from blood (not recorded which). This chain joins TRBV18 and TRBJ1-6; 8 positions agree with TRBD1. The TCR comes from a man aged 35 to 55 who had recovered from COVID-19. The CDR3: CASSPPSGGENSPLHF. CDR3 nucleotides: TGTGCCAGCTCACCACCCTCAGGGGGCGAAAATTCACCCCTCCACTTT.